The entry that follows covers one T cell receptor beta chain sequence. These data originate in a study of T cell changes during pregnancy in multiple sclerosis. Sequencing was performed with immunoSEQ multiplex PCR; in TCRdb, only in-frame clones are kept and a portion is missing. The data hold under 80,000 clones, with approximately 94% observed a single time. Per the germline V gene, CDR1 is SGHVS and CDR2 is FNYEAQ. V gave up 5 bases and J gave up 5 bases, with 10 bases separating them. The CDR3 has 13 amino acids. The chain joins TRBV7-6 to TRBJ1-5, with D maybe TRBD1 (5 bases). The sample in question was peripheral blood, obtained in the third trimester of pregnancy. This TCR was sampled from a female donor with multiple sclerosis, enrolled in a pregnancy study. The CDR3 loop is CASSAQGHQPQHF. The CDR3 region has the DNA TGTGCCAGCAGCGCCCAGGGTCATCAGCCCCAGCATTTT.